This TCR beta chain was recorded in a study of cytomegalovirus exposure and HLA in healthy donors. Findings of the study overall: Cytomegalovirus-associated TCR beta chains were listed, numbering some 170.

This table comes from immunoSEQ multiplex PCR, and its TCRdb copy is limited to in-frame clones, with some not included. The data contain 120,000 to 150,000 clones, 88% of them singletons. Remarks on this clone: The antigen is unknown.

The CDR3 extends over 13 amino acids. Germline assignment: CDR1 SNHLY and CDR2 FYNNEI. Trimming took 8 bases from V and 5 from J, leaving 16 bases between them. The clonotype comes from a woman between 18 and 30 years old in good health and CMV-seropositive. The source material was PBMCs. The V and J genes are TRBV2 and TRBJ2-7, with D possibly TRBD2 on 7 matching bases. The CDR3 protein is CASVAGDRNEQYF. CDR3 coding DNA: TGTGCCAGCGTGGCGGGAGACAGGAACGAGCAGTACTTC.